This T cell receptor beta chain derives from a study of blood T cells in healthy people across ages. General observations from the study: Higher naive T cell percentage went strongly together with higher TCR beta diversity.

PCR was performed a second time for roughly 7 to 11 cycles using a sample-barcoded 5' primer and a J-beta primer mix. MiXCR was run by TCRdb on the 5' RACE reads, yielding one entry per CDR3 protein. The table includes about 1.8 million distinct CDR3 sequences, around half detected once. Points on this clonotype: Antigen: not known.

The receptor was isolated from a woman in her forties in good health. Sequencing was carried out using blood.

The CDR3, as DNA: TGTGCCAGCAGTTACCCAGTTAACTATGGCTACACCTTC. Protein product: CASSYPVNYGYTF. V usage is TRBV6-2 or TRBV6-3 and J usage is TRBJ1-2; D is ambiguous. The CDR3 sequence is 13 residues long. Trimming removed 2 bases at V and 1 base at J, with 5 bases between. From germline, CDR1 is MNHEY and CDR2 SVGEGT.